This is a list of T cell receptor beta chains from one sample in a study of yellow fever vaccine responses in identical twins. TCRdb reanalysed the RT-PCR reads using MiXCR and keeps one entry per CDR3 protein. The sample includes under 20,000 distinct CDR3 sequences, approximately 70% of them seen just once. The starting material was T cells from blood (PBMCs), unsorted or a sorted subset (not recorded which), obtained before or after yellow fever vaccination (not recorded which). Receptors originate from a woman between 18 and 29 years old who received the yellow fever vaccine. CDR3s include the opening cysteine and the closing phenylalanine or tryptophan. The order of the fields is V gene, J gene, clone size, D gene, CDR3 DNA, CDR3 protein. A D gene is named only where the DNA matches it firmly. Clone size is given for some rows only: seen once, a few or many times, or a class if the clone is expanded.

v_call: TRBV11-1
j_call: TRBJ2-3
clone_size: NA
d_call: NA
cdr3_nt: TGTGCCAGCAGCTGGTTCGTGGCAGATACGCAGTATTTT
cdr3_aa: CASSWFVADTQYF

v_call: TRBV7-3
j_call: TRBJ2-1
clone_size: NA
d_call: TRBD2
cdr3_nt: TGTGCCAGCAGCTTTGCTAGCGGGAGCAGGGATGAGCAGTTCTTC
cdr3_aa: CASSFASGSRDEQFF

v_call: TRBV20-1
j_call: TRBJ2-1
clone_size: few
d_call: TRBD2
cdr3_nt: TGCAGTGCCAGCGGGGCCTACAATGAGCAGTTCTTC
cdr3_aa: CSASGAYNEQFF

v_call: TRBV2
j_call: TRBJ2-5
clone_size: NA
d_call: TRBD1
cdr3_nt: TGTGCTGCCGACAGGGGACAAGAGACCCAGTACTTC
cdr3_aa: CAADRGQETQYF

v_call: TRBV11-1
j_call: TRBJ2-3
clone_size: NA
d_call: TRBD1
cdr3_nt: TGTGCCAGCAGCCCCAGGACAGGGGGCCGAACAGATACGCAGTATTTT
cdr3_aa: CASSPRTGGRTDTQYF

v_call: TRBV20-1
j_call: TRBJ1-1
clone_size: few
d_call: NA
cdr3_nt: TGCAGTGCTAGAGAAGGGGGTAGCACTGAAGCTTTCTTT
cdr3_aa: CSAREGGSTEAFF

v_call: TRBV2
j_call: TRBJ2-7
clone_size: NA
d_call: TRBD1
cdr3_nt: TGTGCCACCACCCAGACAGGGTCCGAGCAGTACTTC
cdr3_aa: CATTQTGSEQYF

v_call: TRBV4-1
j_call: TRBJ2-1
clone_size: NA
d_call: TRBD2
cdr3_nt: TGCGCCAGCAGCCAAAAGGGCGGGAGCTCCTACAATGAGCAGTTCTTC
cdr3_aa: CASSQKGGSSYNEQFF

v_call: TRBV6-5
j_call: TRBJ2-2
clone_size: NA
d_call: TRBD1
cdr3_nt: TGTGCCAGCAGTTACTCTCCAGGGGGTGCCGGGGAGCTGTTTTTT
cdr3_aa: CASSYSPGGAGELFF

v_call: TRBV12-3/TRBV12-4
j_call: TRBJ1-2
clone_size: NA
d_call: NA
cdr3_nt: TGTGCCAGCAGACGGGGAGCCAACTATGGCTACACCTTC
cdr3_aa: CASRRGANYGYTF

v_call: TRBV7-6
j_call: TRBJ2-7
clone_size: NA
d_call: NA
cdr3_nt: TGTGCCAGCAGCCCCAGGATTTTGGGCGAGCAGTACTTC
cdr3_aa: CASSPRILGEQYF

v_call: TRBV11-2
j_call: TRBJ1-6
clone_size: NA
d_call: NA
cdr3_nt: TGTGCCAGCAGCTTAGATGCGTCAGGGTCGAGCTCACCCCTCCACTTT
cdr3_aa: CASSLDASGSSSPLHF

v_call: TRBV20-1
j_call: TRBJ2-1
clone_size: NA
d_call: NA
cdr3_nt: TGCAGTGCTACTGACCCATTGTGGGTCGATGAGCAGTTCTTC
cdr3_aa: CSATDPLWVDEQFF

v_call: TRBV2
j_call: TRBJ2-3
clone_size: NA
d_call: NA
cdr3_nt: TGTGCCAGAAGTGAACTACTATCCACAGATACGCAGTATTTT
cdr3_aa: CARSELLSTDTQYF

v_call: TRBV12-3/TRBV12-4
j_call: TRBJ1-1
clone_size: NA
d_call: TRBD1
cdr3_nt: TGTGCCAGCAGTTTCCTCCCGGGACAGGGAGATAGAGGCACTGAAGCTTTCTTT
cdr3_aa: CASSFLPGQGDRGTEAFF

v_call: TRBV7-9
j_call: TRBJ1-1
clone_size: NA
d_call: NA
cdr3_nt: TGTGCCAGCAGCTTATCCACTGAAGCTTTCTTT
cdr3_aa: CASSLSTEAFF

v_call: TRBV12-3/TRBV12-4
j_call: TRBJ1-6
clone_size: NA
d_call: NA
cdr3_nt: TGTGCCAGCAGTTTAGCCTCGACAGAGTATAATTCACCCCTCCACTTT
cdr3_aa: CASSLASTEYNSPLHF

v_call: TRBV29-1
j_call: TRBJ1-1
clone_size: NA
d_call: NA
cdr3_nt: TGCAGCGTTGAAGACGGGTTCGCGAACACTGAAGCTTTCTTT
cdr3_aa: CSVEDGFANTEAFF

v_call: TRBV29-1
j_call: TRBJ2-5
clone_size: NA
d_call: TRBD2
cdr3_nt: TGCAGCGTGACCGACCGACTAGCGGGAGAGACCCAGTACTTC
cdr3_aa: CSVTDRLAGETQYF

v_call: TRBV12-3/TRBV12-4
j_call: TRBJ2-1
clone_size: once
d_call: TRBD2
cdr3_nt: TGTGCCAGCACTACTAGCGGGACGGTGCAGCAGTTCTTC
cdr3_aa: CASTTSGTVQQFF

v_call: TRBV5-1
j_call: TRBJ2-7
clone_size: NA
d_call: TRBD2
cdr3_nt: TGCGCCAGCAGCTTGCGGGAGGGCCCTCGGGAGCAGTACTTC
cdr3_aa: CASSLREGPREQYF

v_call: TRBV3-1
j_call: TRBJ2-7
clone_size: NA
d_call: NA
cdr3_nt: TGTGCCAGCAGCCAAGGTACTCCATACGAGCAGTACTTC
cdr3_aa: CASSQGTPYEQYF

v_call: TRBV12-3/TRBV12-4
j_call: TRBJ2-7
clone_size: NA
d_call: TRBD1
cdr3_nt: TGTGCCAGCAGTTTACGCGACAGGGGTTACGAGCAGTACTTC
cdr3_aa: CASSLRDRGYEQYF

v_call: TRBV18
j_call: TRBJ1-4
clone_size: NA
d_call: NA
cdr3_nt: TGTGCCAGCTCACACGGTTTCGATGAAAAACTGTTTTTT
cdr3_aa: CASSHGFDEKLFF

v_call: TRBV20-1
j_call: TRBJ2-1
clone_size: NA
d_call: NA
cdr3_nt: TGCAGTGCTAGAAGCCCAGGCCCGGGCAATGAGCAGTTCTTC
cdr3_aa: CSARSPGPGNEQFF

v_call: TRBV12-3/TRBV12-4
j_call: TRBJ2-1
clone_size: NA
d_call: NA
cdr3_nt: TGTGCCAGCAGTTTTCCAGGGATCTACAATGAGCAGTTCTTC
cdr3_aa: CASSFPGIYNEQFF

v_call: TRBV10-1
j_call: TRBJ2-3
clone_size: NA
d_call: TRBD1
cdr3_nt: TGCGCCAGCAGTTTAACAGGGGAAGATACGCAGTATTTT
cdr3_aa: CASSLTGEDTQYF

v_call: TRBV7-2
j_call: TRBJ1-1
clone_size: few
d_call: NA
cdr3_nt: TGTGCCAGCAGCTTATATGGGAGACGGACTTCGAACACTGAAGCTTTCTTT
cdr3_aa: CASSLYGRRTSNTEAFF

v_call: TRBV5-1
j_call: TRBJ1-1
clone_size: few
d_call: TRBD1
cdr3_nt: TGCGCCAGCAGCACTGGGACAGGGTTGAACACTGAAGCTTTCTTT
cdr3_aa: CASSTGTGLNTEAFF

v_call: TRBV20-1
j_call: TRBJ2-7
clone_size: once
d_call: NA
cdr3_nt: TGCAGTGCTTCTGCGGGGGAGCAGTACTTC
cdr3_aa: CSASAGEQYF

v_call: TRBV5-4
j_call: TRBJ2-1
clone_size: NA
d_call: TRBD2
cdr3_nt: TGTGCCAGCAGCTTGGCGTGGGAGGGCCATGAGCAGTTCTTC
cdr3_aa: CASSLAWEGHEQFF

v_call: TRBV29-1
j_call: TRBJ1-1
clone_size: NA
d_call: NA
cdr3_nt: TGCAGCGTTGAGCCGCAGGGAAAAACTGAAGCTTTCTTT
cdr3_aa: CSVEPQGKTEAFF

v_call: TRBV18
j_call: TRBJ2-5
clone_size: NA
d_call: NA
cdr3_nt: TGTGCCAGCTCACTACAGCCTGAGACCCAGTACTTC
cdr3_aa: CASSLQPETQYF

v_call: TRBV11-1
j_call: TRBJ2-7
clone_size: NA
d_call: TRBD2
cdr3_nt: TGTGCCAGCAGCAGTACTAGCGGAACCTACGAGCAGTACTTC
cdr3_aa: CASSSTSGTYEQYF

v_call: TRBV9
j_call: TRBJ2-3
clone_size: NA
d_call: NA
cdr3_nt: TGTGCCAGCAGCGTGGGGTCTAGCACAGATACGCAGTATTTT
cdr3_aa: CASSVGSSTDTQYF

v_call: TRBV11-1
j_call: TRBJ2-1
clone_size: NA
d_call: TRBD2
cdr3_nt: TGTGCCAGCAGCTTAGCTGGGACTAGCCTCACTGAGCAGTTCTTC
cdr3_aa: CASSLAGTSLTEQFF

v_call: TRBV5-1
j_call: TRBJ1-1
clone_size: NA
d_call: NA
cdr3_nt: TGCGCCAGCAGCTTAGACTTTGGGCACACTGAAGCTTTCTTT
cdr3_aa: CASSLDFGHTEAFF

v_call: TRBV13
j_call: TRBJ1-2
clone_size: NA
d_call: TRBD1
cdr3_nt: TGTGCCAGCAGCTTGGACAGGGTTGGGGGCTACACCTTC
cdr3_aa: CASSLDRVGGYTF

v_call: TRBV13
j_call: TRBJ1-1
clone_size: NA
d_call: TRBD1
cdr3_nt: TGTGCCAGCAGCTTGGGACAGCTGAACACTGAAGCTTTCTTT
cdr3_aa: CASSLGQLNTEAFF

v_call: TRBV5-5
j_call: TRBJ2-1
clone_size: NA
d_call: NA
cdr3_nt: TGTGCCAGCAGCTTGGTTGGGGCTCGCTACAATGAGCAGTTCTTC
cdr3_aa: CASSLVGARYNEQFF

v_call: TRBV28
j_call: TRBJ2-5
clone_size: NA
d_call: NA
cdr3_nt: TGTGCCAGCAGTTTAATGTCGGCGTACCAAGAGACCCAGTACTTC
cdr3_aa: CASSLMSAYQETQYF

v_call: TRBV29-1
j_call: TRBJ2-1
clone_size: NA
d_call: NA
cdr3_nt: TGCAGCGTTGAGCGACCAGGGGTCGACAATGAGCAGTTCTTC
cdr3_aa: CSVERPGVDNEQFF

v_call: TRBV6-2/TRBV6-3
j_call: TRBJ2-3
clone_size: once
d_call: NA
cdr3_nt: TGTGCCAGCAGTTACTCGCCGGATACGCAGTATTTT
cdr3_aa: CASSYSPDTQYF